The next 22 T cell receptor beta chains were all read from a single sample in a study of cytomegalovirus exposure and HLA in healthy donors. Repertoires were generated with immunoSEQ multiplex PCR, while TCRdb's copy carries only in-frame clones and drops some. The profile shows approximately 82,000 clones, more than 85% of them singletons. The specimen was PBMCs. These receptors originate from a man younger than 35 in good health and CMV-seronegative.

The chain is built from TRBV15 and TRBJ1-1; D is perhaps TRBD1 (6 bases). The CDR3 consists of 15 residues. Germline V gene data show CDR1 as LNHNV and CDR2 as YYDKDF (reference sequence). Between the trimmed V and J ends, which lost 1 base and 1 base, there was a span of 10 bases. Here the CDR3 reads CATSRVTGPNTEAFF. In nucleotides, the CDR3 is TGTGCCACCAGCAGAGTCACAGGGCCGAACACTGAAGCTTTCTTT.

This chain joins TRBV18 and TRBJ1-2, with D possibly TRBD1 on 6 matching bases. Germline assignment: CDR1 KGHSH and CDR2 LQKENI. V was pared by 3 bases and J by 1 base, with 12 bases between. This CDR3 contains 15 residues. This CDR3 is CASSPDSFFNYGYTF. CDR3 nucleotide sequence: TGTGCCAGCTCACCGGACAGTTTCTTTAACTATGGCTACACCTTC.

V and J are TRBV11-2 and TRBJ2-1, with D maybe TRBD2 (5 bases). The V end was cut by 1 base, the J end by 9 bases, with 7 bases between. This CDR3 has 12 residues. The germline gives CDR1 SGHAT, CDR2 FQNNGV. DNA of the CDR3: TGTGCCAGCAGCTTAGGGCGGGTTGAGCAGTTCTTC. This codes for CASSLGRVEQFF. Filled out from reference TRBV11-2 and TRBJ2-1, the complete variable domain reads EAGVAQSPRYKIIEKRQSVAFWCNPISGHATLYWYQQILGQGPKLLIQFQNNGVVDDSQLPKDRFSAERLKGVDSTLKIQPAKLEDSAVYLCASSLGRVEQFFGPGTRLTVL.

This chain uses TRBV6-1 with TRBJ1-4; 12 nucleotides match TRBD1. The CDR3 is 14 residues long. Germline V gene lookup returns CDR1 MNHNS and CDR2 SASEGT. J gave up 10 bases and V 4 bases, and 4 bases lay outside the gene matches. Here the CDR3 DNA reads TGTGCCAGCAGTGGGGACAGGGGGCCCTTAAAACTGTTTTTT. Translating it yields CASSGDRGPLKLFF.

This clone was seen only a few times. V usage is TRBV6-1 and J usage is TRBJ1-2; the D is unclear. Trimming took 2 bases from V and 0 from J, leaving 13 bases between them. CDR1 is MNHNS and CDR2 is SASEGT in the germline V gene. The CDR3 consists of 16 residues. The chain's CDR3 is CASSEPPGLTNYGYTF. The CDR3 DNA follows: TGTGCCAGCAGTGAACCCCCTGGCCTTACTAACTATGGCTACACCTTC.

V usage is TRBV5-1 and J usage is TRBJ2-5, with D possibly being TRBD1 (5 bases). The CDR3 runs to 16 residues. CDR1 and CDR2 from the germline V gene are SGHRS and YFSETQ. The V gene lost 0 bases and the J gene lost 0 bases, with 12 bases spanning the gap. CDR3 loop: CASSLVGAGYQETQYF. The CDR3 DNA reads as TGCGCCAGCAGCTTGGTTGGGGCAGGGTACCAAGAGACCCAGTACTTC.

The CDR3 region has the DNA TGCAGCGTTGAAGATCCGGAGGCTAACTATGGCTACACCTTC. Translated: CSVEDPEANYGYTF. The chain combines TRBV29-1 with TRBJ1-2; no clear D. This CDR3 has 14 amino acids. V was cut by 0 bases and J by 0 bases, with 8 bases left in between. Germline V gives CDR1 SQVTM, CDR2 ANQGSEA. The full variable domain, in which reference TRBV29-1 and TRBJ1-2 provide the parts outside the CDR3, is SAVISQKPSRDICQRGTSLTIQCQVDSQVTMMFWYRQQPGQSLTLIATANQGSEATYESGFVIDKFPISRPNLTFSTLTVSNMSPEDSSIYLCSVEDPEANYGYTFGSGTRLTVV.

The DNA for the CDR3 is TGTGCCAGCTCACCCCGAGGCAGGGGGCGAGCCTACGAGCAGTACTTC. Translating it yields CASSPRGRGRAYEQYF. The gene calls are TRBV18 and TRBJ2-7, with 8 bases that match TRBD1. Germline lookup yields CDR1 KGHSH and CDR2 LQKENI. V dropped 3 bases and J dropped 2; count of bases not matched to a gene: 9. The CDR3 extends over 16 amino acids.

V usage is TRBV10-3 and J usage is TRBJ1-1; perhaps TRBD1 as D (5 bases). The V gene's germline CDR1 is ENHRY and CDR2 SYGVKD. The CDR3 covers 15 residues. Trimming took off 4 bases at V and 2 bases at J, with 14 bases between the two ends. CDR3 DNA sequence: TGTGCCATCAGTGCCCTCGACAGCACCAACACTGAAGCTTTCTTT. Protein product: CAISALDSTNTEAFF.

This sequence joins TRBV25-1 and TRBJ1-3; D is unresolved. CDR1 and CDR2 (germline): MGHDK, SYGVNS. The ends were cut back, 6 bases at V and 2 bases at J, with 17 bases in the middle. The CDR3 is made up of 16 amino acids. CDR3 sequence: CASRPPGIGPGNTIYF. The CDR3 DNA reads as TGTGCCAGCAGACCCCCGGGAATTGGGCCTGGAAACACCATATATTTT. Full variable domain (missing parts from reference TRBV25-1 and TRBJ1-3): EADIYQTPRYLVIGTGKKITLECSQTMGHDKMYWYQQDPGMELHLIHYSYGVNSTEKGDLSSESTVSRIRTEHFPLTLESARPSHTSQYLCASRPPGIGPGNTIYFGEGSWLTVV.

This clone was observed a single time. The CDR3 coding sequence is TGTGCCAGCAGGGAGGACAGAAACCCCCAGGATGAGCAGTTCTTC. This gives the protein CASREDRNPQDEQFF. The V call is TRBV2, the J call TRBJ2-1; a weak D match, TRBD1 (6 bases). The germline gives CDR1 SNHLY, CDR2 FYNNEI. V was clipped by 6 bases and J by 8 bases, with 20 bases between them. This CDR3 is built from 15 residues.

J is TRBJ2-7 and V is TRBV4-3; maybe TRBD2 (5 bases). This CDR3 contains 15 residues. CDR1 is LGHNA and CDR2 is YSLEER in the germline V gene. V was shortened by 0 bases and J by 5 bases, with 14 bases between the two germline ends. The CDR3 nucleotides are TGCGCCAGCAGCCAAGAGGAAGGGTCTAGCCACGAGCAGTACTTC. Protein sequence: CASSQEEGSSHEQYF.

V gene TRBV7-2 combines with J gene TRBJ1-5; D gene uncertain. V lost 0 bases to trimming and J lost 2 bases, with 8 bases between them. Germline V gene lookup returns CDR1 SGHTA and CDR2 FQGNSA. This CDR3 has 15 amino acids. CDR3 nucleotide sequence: TGTGCCAGCAGCTTAGCGAGAGTCCGCAATCAGCCCCAGCATTTT. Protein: CASSLARVRNQPQHF.

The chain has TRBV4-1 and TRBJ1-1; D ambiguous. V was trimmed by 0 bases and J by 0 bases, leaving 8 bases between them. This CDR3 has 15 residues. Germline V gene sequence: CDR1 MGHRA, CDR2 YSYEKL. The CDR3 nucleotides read TGCGCCAGCAGCCAAGAAAGACTGTTGAACACTGAAGCTTTCTTT. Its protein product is CASSQERLLNTEAFF.

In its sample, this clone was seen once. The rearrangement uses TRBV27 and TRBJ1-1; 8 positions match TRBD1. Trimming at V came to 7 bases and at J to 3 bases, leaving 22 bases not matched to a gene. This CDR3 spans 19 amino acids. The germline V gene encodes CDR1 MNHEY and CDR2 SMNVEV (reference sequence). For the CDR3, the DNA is TGTGCCAGCACGGGAGCGGCCATCCGGAGGACAGGGCTATACACTGAAGCTTTCTTT. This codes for CASTGAAIRRTGLYTEAFF.

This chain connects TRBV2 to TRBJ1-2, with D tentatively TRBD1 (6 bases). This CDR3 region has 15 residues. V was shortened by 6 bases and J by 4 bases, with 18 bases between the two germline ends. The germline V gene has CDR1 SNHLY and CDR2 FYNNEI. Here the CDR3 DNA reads TGTGCCAGCAGCGAGACAGGCGGATTCAGCTATGGCTACACCTTC. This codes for CASSETGGFSYGYTF.

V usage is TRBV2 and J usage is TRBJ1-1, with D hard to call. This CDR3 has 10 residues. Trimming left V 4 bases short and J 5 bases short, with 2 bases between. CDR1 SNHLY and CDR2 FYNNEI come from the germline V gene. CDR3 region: CASSATEAFF. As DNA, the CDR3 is TGTGCCAGCAGTGCGACTGAAGCTTTCTTT.

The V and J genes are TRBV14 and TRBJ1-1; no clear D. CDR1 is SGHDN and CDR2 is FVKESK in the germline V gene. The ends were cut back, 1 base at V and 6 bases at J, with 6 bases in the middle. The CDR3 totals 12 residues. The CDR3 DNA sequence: TGTGCCAGCAGCCAAGCTCACTCTGAAGCTTTCTTT. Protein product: CASSQAHSEAFF.

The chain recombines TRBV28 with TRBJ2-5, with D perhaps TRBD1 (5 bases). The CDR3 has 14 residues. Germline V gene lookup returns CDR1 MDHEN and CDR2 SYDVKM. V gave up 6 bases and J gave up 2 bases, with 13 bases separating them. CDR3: CASRAPGNQETQYF. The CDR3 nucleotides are TGTGCCAGCAGAGCCCCAGGGAATCAAGAGACCCAGTACTTC. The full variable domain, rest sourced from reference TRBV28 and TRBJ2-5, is DVKVTQSSRYLVKRTGEKVFLECVQDMDHENMFWYRQDPGLGLRLIYFSYDVKMKEKGDIPEGYSVSREKKERFSLILESASTNQTSMYLCASRAPGNQETQYFGPGTRLLVL.

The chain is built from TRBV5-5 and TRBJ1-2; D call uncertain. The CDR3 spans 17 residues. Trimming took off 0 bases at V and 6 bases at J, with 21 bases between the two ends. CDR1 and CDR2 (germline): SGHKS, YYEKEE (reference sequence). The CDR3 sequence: CASSLAGVGLLDHGYTF. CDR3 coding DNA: TGTGCCAGCAGCTTGGCCGGAGTAGGACTGCTGGACCATGGCTACACCTTC.

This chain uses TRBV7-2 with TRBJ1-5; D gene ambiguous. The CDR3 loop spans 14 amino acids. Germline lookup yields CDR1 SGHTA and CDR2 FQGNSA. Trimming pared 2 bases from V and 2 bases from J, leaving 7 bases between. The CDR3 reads CASSLSRGNQPQHF. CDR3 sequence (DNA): TGTGCCAGCAGCTTAAGTCGGGGCAATCAGCCCCAGCATTTT.

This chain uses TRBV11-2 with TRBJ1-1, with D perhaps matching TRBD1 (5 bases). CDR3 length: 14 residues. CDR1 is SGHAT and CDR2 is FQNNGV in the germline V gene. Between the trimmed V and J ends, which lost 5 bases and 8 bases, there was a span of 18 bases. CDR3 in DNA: TGTGCCAGCAGCACCGAGGGGCGGGGGTCCGAAGCTTTCTTT. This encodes CASSTEGRGSEAFF.